The next 27 T cell receptor beta chains were all read from a single sample in a study of control samples from healthy donors and cancer patients. Clones were sequenced by immunoSEQ multiplex PCR, and TCRdb holds only the in-frame ones, with some missing. The table shows about 200,000 clones, with approximately 90% occurring only once. Sequences were obtained from blood. The receptor source for this set is a man between 25 and 39 years old in good health.

This clone was seen only once. V is TRBV7-8 and J is TRBJ2-7, with D possibly TRBD2 on 5 matching bases. The CDR3 length is 15 residues. CDR1 SGHVS and CDR2 FQNEAQ come from the germline V gene. V shed 5 bases and J shed 5 bases, with 19 bases lying between them. As DNA, the CDR3 is TGTGCCAGCAGCCCCCGCGCGAGGGCGAACGACGAGCAGTACTTC. Amino acids: CASSPRARANDEQYF. Full variable domain (outside the CDR3, taken from reference TRBV7-8 and TRBJ2-7): GAGVSQSPRYKVAKRGQDVALRCDPISGHVSLFWYQQALGQGPEFLTYFQNEAQLDKSGLPSDRFFAERPEGSVSTLKIQRTQQEDSAVYLCASSPRARANDEQYFGPGTRLTVT.

The J gene is TRBJ1-6, the V gene TRBV24-1; D gene ambiguous. There are 13 residues in the CDR3. Germline V gene sequence: CDR1 KGHDR, CDR2 SFDVKD. V lost 7 bases to trimming and J lost 10 bases, with 13 bases between them. The CDR3, as DNA: TGTGCCACCAGGACCTTCAATCTGTCACCCCTCCACTTT. It specifies CATRTFNLSPLHF.

The chain uses TRBV4-1 and TRBJ1-6; D remains ambiguous. This CDR3 is built from 19 residues. Germline CDR1 reads MGHRA; CDR2 reads YSYEKL. V lost 0 bases, J lost 0 bases, and 15 bases lay in between. DNA of the CDR3: TGCGCCAGCAGCCAAGATGAAAGAGTAGGCATCTCCTATAATTCACCCCTCCACTTT. It specifies CASSQDERVGISYNSPLHF.

Details on this clone: This CDR3 is also generated by other DNA sequences in the sample. The CDR3 coding sequence is TGTGCCTGGAGTATCGGAGGGAACACTGAAGCTTTCTTT. This translates into CAWSIGGNTEAFF. The chain joins TRBV30 to TRBJ1-1; D gene uncertain. This CDR3 region has 13 residues. V lost 2 bases and J 1 base, leaving 8 bases between the germline ends. Germline lookup yields CDR1 GTSNPN and CDR2 SVGIG (reference sequence).

The chain couples TRBV7-9 to TRBJ1-1, with TRBD1 matching over 7 bases. Per germline, CDR1 SEHNR and CDR2 FQNEAQ (reference sequence). The CDR3 runs 17 residues. Trimming took 3 bases from V and 0 from J; bases not matched to a gene: 10. This CDR3 is CASSLEQGRGMNTEAFF. CDR3 bases: TGTGCCAGCAGCTTGGAACAGGGGAGGGGGATGAACACTGAAGCTTTCTTT.

The V and J genes are TRBV5-1 and TRBJ1-1; weak D call: TRBD1 (5 bases). Deletions cut 1 base from V and 1 base from J, with 14 bases between. The germline CDR1 and CDR2 sequences are SGHRS and YFSETQ. The CDR3 runs to 16 residues. For the CDR3, the DNA is TGCGCCAGCAGCTTGTTGTCAGCCGGGGGGAACACTGAAGCTTTCTTT. It specifies CASSLLSAGGNTEAFF.

The V and J genes are TRBV2 and TRBJ1-4; D possibly corresponds to TRBD1 (6 bases). The CDR3 consists of 15 residues. V lost 6 bases, J lost 6 bases, and 17 bases lay in between. Germline V gene lookup returns CDR1 SNHLY and CDR2 FYNNEI. The CDR3 sequence: CASRLTPRGYEKLFF. Here the CDR3 DNA reads TGTGCCAGCAGATTGACTCCGAGGGGGTATGAAAAACTGTTTTTT.

This chain links TRBV4-2 with TRBJ2-7; TRBD2 aligns across 7 bases. This CDR3 is built from 14 residues. Germline assignment: CDR1 LGHNA and CDR2 YNFKEQ. Germline trimming cut 3 bases from V and 2 bases from J; bases unmatched to any gene: 4. CDR3 loop: CASSHSGGAYEQYF. CDR3 DNA sequence: TGTGCCAGCAGCCACTCTGGGGGGGCCTACGAGCAGTACTTC.

The chain has TRBV7-8 and TRBJ1-2; 8 nucleotides match TRBD1. Per the germline V gene, CDR1 is SGHVS and CDR2 is FQNEAQ. This CDR3 spans 16 amino acids. V dropped 3 bases and J dropped 5; count of bases not matched to a gene: 11. The CDR3: CASSLLPGQDSYGYTF. The CDR3 nucleotides read TGTGCCAGCAGCTTGCTTCCGGGACAGGATAGTTATGGCTACACCTTC.

The count of this clone is one. The chain carries TRBV24-1 and TRBJ2-7, with 9 bases identical to TRBD1. Germline trimming cut 5 bases from V and 2 bases from J; bases unmatched to any gene: 12. The length of the CDR3 is 17 residues. From germline, CDR1 is KGHDR and CDR2 SFDVKD. The CDR3 loop is CATSGLDRGRYPYEQYF. As DNA, the CDR3 is TGTGCCACCAGTGGTCTGGACAGGGGAAGGTACCCCTACGAGCAGTACTTC.

This chain connects TRBV11-2 to TRBJ1-4; 9 nucleotides match TRBD1. Unmatched junction bases numbered 5, after V lost 4 bases and J lost 8 bases. The CDR3 has 14 amino acids. The germline V gene encodes CDR1 SGHAT and CDR2 FQNNGV. For the CDR3, the DNA is TGTGCCAGCAGCTCCGGGGACAGGGACGAAAAACTGTTTTTT. This codes for CASSSGDRDEKLFF.

The CDR3 DNA reads TGTGCCAGCAGCTTGGATGCGGGACAGGGGTATAATGAAAAACTGTTTTTT. Encoded protein: CASSLDAGQGYNEKLFF. The chain recombines TRBV5-5 with TRBJ1-4; TRBD1 agrees at 10 bases. Germline CDR1 reads SGHKS; CDR2 reads YYEKEE (reference sequence). V lost 0 bases to trimming and J lost 4 bases; unmatched junction nucleotides: 6. The CDR3 extends over 17 amino acids.

The chain couples TRBV5-1 to TRBJ2-3, with a weak D call TRBD2 (5 bases). The germline V gene encodes CDR1 SGHRS and CDR2 YFSETQ. Trimming removed 1 base from V and 1 base from J, with 16 bases in between. This CDR3 has 17 residues. This CDR3 reads CASSLSGSAGGTDTQYF. CDR3 in DNA: TGCGCCAGCAGCTTGAGTGGGAGTGCGGGTGGCACAGATACGCAGTATTTT.

The chain combines TRBV2 with TRBJ2-1, with D possibly being TRBD2 (7 bases). The ends were cut back, 4 bases at V and 2 bases at J, with 15 bases in the middle. This CDR3 contains 16 residues. The V gene's germline CDR1 is SNHLY and CDR2 FYNNEI. The CDR3 loop is CASSGGRGPPYNEQFF. For the CDR3, the DNA is TGTGCCAGCAGTGGAGGGCGGGGGCCGCCCTACAATGAGCAGTTCTTC.

With regard to this clone: This same CDR3 is encoded by further DNA sequences in the sample. The CDR3 DNA follows: TGTGCCTCGGGGGGTGAAAAACTGTTTTTT. Amino acids: CASGGEKLFF. The rearrangement joins TRBV2 to TRBJ1-4; a weak D match, TRBD1 (5 bases). Trimming took off 11 bases at V and 7 bases at J, with 8 bases between the two ends. This CDR3 spans 10 amino acids. Germline V gene data show CDR1 as SNHLY and CDR2 as FYNNEI.

This chain joins TRBV30 and TRBJ1-2; D may be TRBD1 (6 bases). Deletions cut 0 bases from V and 5 bases from J, with 10 bases between. The V gene's germline CDR1 is GTSNPN and CDR2 SVGIG (reference sequence). The CDR3 totals 13 residues. The CDR3 nucleotides are TGTGCCTGGAGTGTGGGGGCAGGATATGGCTACACCTTC. This encodes CAWSVGAGYGYTF.

V and J are TRBV25-1 and TRBJ1-2; a weak D match, TRBD1 (5 bases). Germline loops: CDR1 MGHDK, CDR2 SYGVNS. Trimming removed 5 bases at V and 4 bases at J, with 23 bases between. The CDR3 length is 17 residues. As DNA, the CDR3 is TGTGCCAGCAGTCCAAAAGGAGGGCAGGGTCCCCTCTATGGCTACACCTTC. Amino acid sequence: CASSPKGGQGPLYGYTF.

This rearrangement joins TRBV7-2 to TRBJ1-2, with 7 bases matching TRBD1. In germline, CDR1 is SGHTA, CDR2 FQGNSA. V was clipped by 3 bases and J by 4 bases; unmatched bases: 8. The length of the CDR3 is 15 residues. DNA for the CDR3: TGTGCCAGCAGCTTCCCGACAGGGACTGGCTATGGCTACACCTTC. It translates to CASSFPTGTGYGYTF. Variable domain in full (rest from reference TRBV7-2 and TRBJ1-2): GAGVSQSPSNKVTEKGKDVELRCDPISGHTALYWYRQSLGQGLEFLIYFQGNSAPDKSGLPSDRFSAERTGGSVSTLTIQRTQQEDSAVYLCASSFPTGTGYGYTFGSGTRLTVV.

Written as DNA, the CDR3 is TGTGCCAGTAGTAACCTTTTGACAGGGGCGAACACTGAAGCTTTCTTT. Translation gives CASSNLLTGANTEAFF. V and J are TRBV19 and TRBJ1-1; 8 bases line up with TRBD1. The length of the CDR3 is 16 residues. The germline gives CDR1 LNHDA, CDR2 SQIVND (reference sequence). Germline trimming cut 4 bases from V and 1 base from J; bases unmatched to any gene: 8.

The chain carries TRBV28 and TRBJ1-2, with TRBD1 as a possible D gene (5 bases). The CDR3 length is 11 residues. CDR1 is MDHEN, CDR2 SYDVKM, per germline. DNA for the CDR3: TGTGGCGTAGGGGCTAACTATGGCTACACCTTC. It is translated as CGVGANYGYTF.

The V gene is TRBV24-1, the J gene TRBJ2-1; 12 bases fit TRBD2. CDR3 length: 17 residues. Looked up from germline, CDR1 is KGHDR and CDR2 is SFDVKD. J gave up 2 bases and V 7 bases, and 8 bases lay outside the gene matches. The CDR3: CATRASGGALPYNEQFF. The CDR3 coding sequence is TGTGCCACCAGGGCTAGCGGGGGGGCCCTCCCCTACAATGAGCAGTTCTTC.

The CDR3 loop is CASSPGTGDYEQYF. The CDR3 DNA sequence: TGTGCCAGCTCACCTGGGACAGGGGACTACGAGCAGTACTTC. The chain couples TRBV18 to TRBJ2-7, with TRBD1 identical over 10 bases. Trimming took 3 bases from V and 3 from J; bases not matched to a gene: 2. Looked up from germline, CDR1 is KGHSH and CDR2 is LQKENI. The CDR3 covers 14 residues.

With regard to this clone: The sample carries other DNA sequences with the same CDR3. V usage is TRBV5-1 and J usage is TRBJ2-7; TRBD1 matches at 8 bases. V trimming: 0 bases; J trimming: 2 bases; junction bases outside the gene matches: 7. The CDR3 sequence is 16 residues long. Per the germline V gene, CDR1 is SGHRS and CDR2 is YFSETQ. The CDR3 sequence: CASSLDGTGGPYEQYF. The CDR3 DNA sequence: TGCGCCAGCAGCTTGGACGGGACAGGAGGCCCCTACGAGCAGTACTTC. Full variable domain (outside the CDR3, taken from reference TRBV5-1 and TRBJ2-7): KAGVTQTPRYLIKTRGQQVTLSCSPISGHRSVSWYQQTPGQGLQFLFEYFSETQRNKGNFPGRFSGRQFSNSRSEMNVSTLELGDSALYLCASSLDGTGGPYEQYFGPGTRLTVT.

This rearrangement joins TRBV2 to TRBJ2-2, with 10 bases matching TRBD1. J was trimmed by 6 bases and V by 3 bases; bases with no gene match: 7. The CDR3 is made up of 16 amino acids. CDR1 and CDR2 from the germline V gene are SNHLY and FYNNEI. DNA of the CDR3: TGTGCCAGCAGTGAGTTTGGGACAGGGGACCCCGGGGAGCTGTTTTTT. Protein product: CASSEFGTGDPGELFF. Full variable domain (rest looked up from reference TRBV2 and TRBJ2-2): EPEVTQTPSHQVTQMGQEVILRCVPISNHLYFYWYRQILGQKVEFLVSFYNNEISEKSEIFDDQFSVERPDGSNFTLKIRSTKLEDSAMYFCASSEFGTGDPGELFFGEGSRLTVL.

This clone showed up just a few times. The chain combines TRBV7-9 with TRBJ1-2; no definite D call. This CDR3 spans 14 amino acids. CDR1 is SEHNR and CDR2 is FQNEAQ in the germline V gene (reference sequence). V was shortened by 2 bases and J by 6 bases, with 13 bases between the two germline ends. CDR3 bases: TGTGCCAGCAGCTTAAACCTCCGGCTTAATGGCTACACCTTC. Its protein is CASSLNLRLNGYTF. Using reference TRBV7-9 and TRBJ1-2 for the parts outside the CDR3, the full variable domain is DTGVSQNPRHKITKRGQNVTFRCDPISEHNRLYWYRQTLGQGPEFLTYFQNEAQLEKSRLLSDRFSAERPKGSFSTLEIQRTEQGDSAMYLCASSLNLRLNGYTFGSGTRLTVV.

The V and J genes are TRBV29-1 and TRBJ2-7; TRBD2 matches at 15 bases. The J segment lost 9 bases and the V segment lost 3 bases, leaving 3 bases of the junction unmatched. The CDR3 covers 13 residues. Per the germline V gene, CDR1 is SQVTM and CDR2 is ANQGSEA. In nucleotides, the CDR3 is TGCAGCGTTGAGGGACTAGCGGGGGGCGTGCAGTACTTC. Its protein product is CSVEGLAGGVQYF.

This clone was counted once. J is TRBJ2-3 and V is TRBV2; 10 bases are shared with TRBD2. The CDR3 totals 14 residues. Trimming cost V 8 bases and J 3 bases; bases outside gene matches: 5. Germline V gene sequence: CDR1 SNHLY, CDR2 FYNNEI. The CDR3 sequence: CASQRGGSTDTQYF. CDR3 in DNA: TGTGCCAGCCAGCGGGGGGGTAGTACAGATACGCAGTATTTT.